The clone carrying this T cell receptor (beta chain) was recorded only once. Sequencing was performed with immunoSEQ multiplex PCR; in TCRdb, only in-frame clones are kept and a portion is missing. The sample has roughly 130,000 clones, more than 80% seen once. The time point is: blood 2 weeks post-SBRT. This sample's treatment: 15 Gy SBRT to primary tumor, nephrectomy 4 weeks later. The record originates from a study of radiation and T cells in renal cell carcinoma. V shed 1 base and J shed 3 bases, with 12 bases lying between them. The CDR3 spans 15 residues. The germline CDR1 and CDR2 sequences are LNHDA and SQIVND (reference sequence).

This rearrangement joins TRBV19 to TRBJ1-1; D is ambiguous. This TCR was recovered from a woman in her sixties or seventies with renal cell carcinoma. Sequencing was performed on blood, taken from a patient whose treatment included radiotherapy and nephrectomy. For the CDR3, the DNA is TGTGCCAGTAGTATAGGTGGAGGGTGGGACACTGAAGCTTTCTTT. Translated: CASSIGGGWDTEAFF.